This T cell receptor (beta chain) was sequenced for a study of shared clonotypes between healthy human individuals. Whole-study context: The study drew on a couple of women and a few men aged 18 to 49 as donors.

Assay: immunoSEQ multiplex PCR; the TCRdb copy retains only in-frame clones and omits some. The sample consists of 750,000 to 1,000,000 clones, around 92% of them appearing once. The naive CD8 population came from CD45RO-negative cells selected for CCR7, without terminally differentiated effector memory CD45RA+ cells. All of the donors resided in Nashville, Tennessee, and each was a Caucasian adult. CDR1 is MNHEY, CDR2 SMNVEV, per germline (reference sequence). The length of the CDR3 is 11 residues. Trimming cost V 7 bases and J 7 bases, with 10 bases left between them. J is TRBJ2-5 and V is TRBV27; D remains ambiguous. The sample taken for sequencing was naive CD8+ T cells sorted from blood. This receptor was identified in a man younger than 40 in good health. The chain's CDR3 is CASILYGTQYF. Written as DNA, the CDR3 is TGTGCCAGCATCCTTTACGGGACCCAGTACTTC.